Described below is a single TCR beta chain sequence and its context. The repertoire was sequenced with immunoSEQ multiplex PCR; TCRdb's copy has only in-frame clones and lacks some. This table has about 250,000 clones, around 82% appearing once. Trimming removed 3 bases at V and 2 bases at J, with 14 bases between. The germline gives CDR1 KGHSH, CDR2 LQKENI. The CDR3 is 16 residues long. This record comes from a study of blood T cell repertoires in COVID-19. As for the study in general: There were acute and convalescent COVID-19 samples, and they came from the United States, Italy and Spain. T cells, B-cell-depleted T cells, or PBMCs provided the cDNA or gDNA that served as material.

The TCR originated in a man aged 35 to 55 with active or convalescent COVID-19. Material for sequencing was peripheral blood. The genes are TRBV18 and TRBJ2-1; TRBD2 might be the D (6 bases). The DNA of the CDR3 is TGTGCCAGCTCACCGCCGGACTACATTGCCTACAATGAGCAGTTCTTC. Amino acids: CASSPPDYIAYNEQFF.